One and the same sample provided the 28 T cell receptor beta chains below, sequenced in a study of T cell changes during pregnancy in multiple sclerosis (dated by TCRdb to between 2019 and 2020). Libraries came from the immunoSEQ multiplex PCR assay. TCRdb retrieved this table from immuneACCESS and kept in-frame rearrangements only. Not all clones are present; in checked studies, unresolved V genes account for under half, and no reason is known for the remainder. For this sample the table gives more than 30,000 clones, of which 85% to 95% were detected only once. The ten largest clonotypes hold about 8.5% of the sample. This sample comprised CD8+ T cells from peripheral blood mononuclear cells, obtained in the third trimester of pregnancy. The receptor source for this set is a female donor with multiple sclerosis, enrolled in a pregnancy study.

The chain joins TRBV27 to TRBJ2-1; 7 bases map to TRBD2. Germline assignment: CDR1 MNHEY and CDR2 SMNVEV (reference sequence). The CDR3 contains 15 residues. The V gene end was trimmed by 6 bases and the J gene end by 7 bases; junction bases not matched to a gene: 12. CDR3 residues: CASRPERGAWNEQFF. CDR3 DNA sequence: TGTGCCAGCAGACCAGAGCGGGGCGCTTGGAATGAGCAGTTCTTC.

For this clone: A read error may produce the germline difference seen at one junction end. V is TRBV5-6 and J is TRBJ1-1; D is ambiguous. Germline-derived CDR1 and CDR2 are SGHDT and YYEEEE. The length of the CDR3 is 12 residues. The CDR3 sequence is CAGSLGTGEAFF. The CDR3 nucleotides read TGTGCCGGCAGCTTGGGAACGGGTGAAGCTTTCTTT.

The CDR3 here is CASSFGGAFGAFF. In DNA form, the CDR3 reads TGTGCCAGCAGCTTTGGAGGGGCTTTCGGCGCTTTCTTT. This rearrangement joins TRBV11-2 to TRBJ1-1, with D maybe TRBD1 (5 bases). With 3 bases removed from V and 11 bases from J, the gap between germline ends came to 16 bases. Per germline, CDR1 SGHAT and CDR2 FQNNGV. The CDR3 sequence is 13 residues long.

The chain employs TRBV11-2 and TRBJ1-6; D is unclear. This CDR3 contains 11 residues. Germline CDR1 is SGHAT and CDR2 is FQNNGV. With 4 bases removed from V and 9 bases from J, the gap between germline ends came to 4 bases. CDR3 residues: CASSSGSPLHF. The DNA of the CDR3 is TGTGCCAGCAGCTCCGGTTCACCCCTCCACTTT.

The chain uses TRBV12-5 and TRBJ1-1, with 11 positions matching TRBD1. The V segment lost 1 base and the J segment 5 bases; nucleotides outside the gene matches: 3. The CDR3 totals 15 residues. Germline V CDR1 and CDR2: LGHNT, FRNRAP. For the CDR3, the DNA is TGTGCTAGTGGTTTGGGGGGGACAGGGGGAACTGAAGCTTTCTTT. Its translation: CASGLGGTGGTEAFF.

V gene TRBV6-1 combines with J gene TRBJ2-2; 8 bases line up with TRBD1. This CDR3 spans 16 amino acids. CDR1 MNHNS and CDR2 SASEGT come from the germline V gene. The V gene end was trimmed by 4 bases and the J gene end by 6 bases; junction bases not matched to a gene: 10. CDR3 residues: CASSVISDRASGELFF. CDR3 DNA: TGTGCCAGCAGTGTAATTTCGGACAGGGCATCCGGGGAGCTGTTTTTT.

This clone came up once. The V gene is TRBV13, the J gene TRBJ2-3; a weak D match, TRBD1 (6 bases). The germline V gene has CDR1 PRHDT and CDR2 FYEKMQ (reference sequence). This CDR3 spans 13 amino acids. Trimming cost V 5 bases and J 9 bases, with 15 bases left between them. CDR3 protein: CASSPPGHWTQYF. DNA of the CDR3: TGTGCCAGCAGCCCCCCGGGACACTGGACGCAGTATTTT.

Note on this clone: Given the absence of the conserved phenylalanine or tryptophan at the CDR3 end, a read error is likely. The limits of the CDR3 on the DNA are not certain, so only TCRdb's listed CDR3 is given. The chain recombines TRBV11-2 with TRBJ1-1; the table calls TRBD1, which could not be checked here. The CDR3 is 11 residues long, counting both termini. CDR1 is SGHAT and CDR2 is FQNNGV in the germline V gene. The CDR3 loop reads CASSLVDSWGL.

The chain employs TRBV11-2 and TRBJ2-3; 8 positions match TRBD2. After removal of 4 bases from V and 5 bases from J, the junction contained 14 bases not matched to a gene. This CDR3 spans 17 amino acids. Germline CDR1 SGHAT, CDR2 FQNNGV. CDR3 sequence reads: CASSYGPSGGLGDTQYF. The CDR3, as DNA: TGTGCCAGCAGCTACGGACCAAGCGGGGGACTGGGAGATACGCAGTATTTT.

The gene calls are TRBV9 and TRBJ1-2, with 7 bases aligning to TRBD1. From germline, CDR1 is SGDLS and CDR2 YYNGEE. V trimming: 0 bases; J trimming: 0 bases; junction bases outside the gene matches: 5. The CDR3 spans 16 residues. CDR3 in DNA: TGTGCCAGCAGCGTAGACAGGGGTGGGGCTAACTATGGCTACACCTTC. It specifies CASSVDRGGANYGYTF.

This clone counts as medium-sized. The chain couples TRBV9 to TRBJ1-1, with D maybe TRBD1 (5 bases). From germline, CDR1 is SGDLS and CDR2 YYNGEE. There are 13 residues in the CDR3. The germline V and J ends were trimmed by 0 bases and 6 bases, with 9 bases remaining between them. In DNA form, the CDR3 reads TGTGCCAGCAGCGTAGTGTTAGGGGCTGAAGCTTTCTTT. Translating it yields CASSVVLGAEAFF.

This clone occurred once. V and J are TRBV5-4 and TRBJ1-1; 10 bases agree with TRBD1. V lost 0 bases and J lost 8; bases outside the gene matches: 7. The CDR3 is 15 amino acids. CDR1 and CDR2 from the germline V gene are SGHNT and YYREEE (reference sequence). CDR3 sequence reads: CASSLAGTGAGEAFF. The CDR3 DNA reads TGTGCCAGCAGCTTGGCCGGGACAGGGGCCGGAGAAGCTTTCTTT.

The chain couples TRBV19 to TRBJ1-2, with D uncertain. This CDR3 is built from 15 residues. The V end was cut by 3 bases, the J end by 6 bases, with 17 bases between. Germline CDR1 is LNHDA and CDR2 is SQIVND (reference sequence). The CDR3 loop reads CASSILEGSFDGYTF. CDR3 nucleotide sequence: TGTGCCAGTAGTATTCTCGAGGGATCATTCGATGGCTACACCTTC.

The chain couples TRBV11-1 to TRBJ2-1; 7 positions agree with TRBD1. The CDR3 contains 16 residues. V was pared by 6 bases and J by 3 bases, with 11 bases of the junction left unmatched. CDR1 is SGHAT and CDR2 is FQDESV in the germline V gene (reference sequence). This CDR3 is CASSQTPGQSYNEQFF. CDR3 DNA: TGTGCCAGCAGTCAGACCCCGGGACAGAGCTACAATGAGCAGTTCTTC. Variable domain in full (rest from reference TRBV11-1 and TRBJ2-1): EAEVAQSPRYKITEKSQAVAFWCDPISGHATLYWYRQILGQGPELLVQFQDESVVDDSQLPKDRFSAERLKGVDSTLKIQPAELGDSAMYLCASSQTPGQSYNEQFFGPGTRLTVL.

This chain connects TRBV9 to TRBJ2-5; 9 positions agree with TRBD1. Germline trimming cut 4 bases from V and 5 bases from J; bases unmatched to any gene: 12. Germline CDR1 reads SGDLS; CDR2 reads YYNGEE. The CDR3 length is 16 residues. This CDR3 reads CASSRPEGQGRETQYF. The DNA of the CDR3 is TGTGCCAGCAGCCGACCAGAGGGACAGGGACGGGAGACCCAGTACTTC.

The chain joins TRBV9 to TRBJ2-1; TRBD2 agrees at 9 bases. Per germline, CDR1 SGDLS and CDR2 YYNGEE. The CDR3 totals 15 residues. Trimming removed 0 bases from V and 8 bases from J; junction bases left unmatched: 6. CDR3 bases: TGTGCCAGCAGCGTAGTGGGACTAGCCGGGGATGAGCAGTTCTTC. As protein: CASSVVGLAGDEQFF. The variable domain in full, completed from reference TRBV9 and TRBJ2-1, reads DSGVTQTPKHLITATGQRVTLRCSPRSGDLSVYWYQQSLDQGLQFLIQYYNGEERAKGNILERFSAQQFPDLHSELNLSSLELGDSALYFCASSVVGLAGDEQFFGPGTRLTVL.

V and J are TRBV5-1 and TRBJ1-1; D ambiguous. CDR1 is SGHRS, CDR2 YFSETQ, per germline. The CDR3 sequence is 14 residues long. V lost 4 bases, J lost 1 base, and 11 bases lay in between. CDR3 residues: CASSPDLSNTEAFF. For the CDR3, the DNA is TGCGCCAGCAGCCCGGACTTATCGAACACTGAAGCTTTCTTT.

The DNA for the CDR3 is TGTGCCTGGAGCACTAGCGGGGGGCCCGATACGCAGTATTTT. This codes for CAWSTSGGPDTQYF. This chain links TRBV30 with TRBJ2-3; TRBD2 aligns across 12 bases. CDR1 GTSNPN and CDR2 SVGIG come from the germline V gene (reference sequence). The CDR3 has 14 amino acids. The V gene end was trimmed by 3 bases and the J gene end by 6 bases; junction bases not matched to a gene: 4. Together with reference TRBV30 and TRBJ2-3, the CDR3 gives the full variable domain: SQTIHQWPATLVQPVGSPLSLECTVEGTSNPNLYWYRQAAGRGLQLLFYSVGIGQISSEVPQNLSASRPQDRQFILSSKKLLLSDSGFYLCAWSTSGGPDTQYFGPGTRLTVL.

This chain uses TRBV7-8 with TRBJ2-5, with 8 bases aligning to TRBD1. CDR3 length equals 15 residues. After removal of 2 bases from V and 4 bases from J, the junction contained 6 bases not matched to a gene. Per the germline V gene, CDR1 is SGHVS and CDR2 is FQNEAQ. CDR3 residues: CASSLISRGPETQYF. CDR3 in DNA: TGTGCCAGCAGCTTAATATCCAGGGGGCCAGAGACCCAGTACTTC. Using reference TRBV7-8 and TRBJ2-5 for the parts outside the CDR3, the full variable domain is GAGVSQSPRYKVAKRGQDVALRCDPISGHVSLFWYQQALGQGPEFLTYFQNEAQLDKSGLPSDRFFAERPEGSVSTLKIQRTQQEDSAVYLCASSLISRGPETQYFGPGTRLLVL.

The CDR3 is CASSIVLPGGAGNQPQHF. In nucleotides, the CDR3 is TGTGCCAGTAGTATAGTCCTTCCGGGGGGGGCTGGCAATCAGCCCCAGCATTTT. The V gene is TRBV19, the J gene TRBJ1-5, with TRBD1 as a possible D gene (6 bases). Germline lookup yields CDR1 LNHDA and CDR2 SQIVND (reference sequence). The CDR3 sequence is 18 residues long. The V end lost 1 base, the J end lost 2 bases, and 18 bases lay between the germline ends.

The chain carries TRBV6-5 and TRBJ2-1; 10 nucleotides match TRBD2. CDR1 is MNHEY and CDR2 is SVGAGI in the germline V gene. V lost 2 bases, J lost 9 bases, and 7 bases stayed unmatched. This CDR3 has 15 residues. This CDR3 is CASSYSSGGRSEQFF. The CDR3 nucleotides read TGTGCCAGCAGTTACAGTAGCGGGGGGCGCTCTGAGCAGTTCTTC.

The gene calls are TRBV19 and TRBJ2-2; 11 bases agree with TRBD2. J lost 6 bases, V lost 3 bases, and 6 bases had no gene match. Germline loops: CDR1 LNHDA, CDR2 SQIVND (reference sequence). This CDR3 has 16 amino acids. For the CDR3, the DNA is TGTGCCAGTAGTATGTGGGGACTAGCGGAGTCCGGGGAGCTGTTTTTT. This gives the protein CASSMWGLAESGELFF.

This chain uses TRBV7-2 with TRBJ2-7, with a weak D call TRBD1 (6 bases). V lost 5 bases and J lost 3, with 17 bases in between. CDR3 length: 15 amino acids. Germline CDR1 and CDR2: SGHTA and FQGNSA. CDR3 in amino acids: CASSQTGTMDYEQYF. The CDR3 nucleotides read TGTGCCAGCAGCCAAACAGGGACGATGGACTACGAGCAGTACTTC.

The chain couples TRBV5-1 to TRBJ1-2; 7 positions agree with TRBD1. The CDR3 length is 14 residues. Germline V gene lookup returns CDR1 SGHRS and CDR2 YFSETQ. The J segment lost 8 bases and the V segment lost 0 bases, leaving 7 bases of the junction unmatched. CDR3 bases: TGCGCCAGCAGCTTGGCGGGACAGTCAGGGGGCTACACCTTC. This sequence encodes CASSLAGQSGGYTF.

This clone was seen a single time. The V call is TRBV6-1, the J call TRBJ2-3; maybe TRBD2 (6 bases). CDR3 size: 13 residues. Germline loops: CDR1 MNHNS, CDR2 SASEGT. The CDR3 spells CASRGRGTDTQYF. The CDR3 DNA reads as TGTGCTAGCCGGGGGAGAGGCACAGATACGCAGTATTTT.

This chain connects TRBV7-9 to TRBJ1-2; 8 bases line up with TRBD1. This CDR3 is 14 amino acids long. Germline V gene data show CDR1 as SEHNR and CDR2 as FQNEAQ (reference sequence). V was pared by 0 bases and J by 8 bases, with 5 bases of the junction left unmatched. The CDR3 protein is CASSLAGQVGGYTF. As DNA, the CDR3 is TGTGCCAGCAGCTTAGCGGGACAGGTTGGGGGCTACACCTTC.

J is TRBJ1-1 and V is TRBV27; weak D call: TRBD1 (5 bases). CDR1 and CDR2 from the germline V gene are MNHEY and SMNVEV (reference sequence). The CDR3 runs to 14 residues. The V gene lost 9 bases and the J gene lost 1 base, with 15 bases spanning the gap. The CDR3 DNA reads TGTGCCAGTGGGCCGGGACTTTGGAACACTGAAGCTTTCTTT. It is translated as CASGPGLWNTEAFF.

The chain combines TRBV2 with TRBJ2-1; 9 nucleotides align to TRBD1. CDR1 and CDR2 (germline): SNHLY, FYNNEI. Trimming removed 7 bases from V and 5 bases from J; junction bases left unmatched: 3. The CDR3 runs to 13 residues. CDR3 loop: CASKDRGNNEQFF. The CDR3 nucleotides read TGTGCCAGCAAGGACAGGGGAAACAATGAGCAGTTCTTC.